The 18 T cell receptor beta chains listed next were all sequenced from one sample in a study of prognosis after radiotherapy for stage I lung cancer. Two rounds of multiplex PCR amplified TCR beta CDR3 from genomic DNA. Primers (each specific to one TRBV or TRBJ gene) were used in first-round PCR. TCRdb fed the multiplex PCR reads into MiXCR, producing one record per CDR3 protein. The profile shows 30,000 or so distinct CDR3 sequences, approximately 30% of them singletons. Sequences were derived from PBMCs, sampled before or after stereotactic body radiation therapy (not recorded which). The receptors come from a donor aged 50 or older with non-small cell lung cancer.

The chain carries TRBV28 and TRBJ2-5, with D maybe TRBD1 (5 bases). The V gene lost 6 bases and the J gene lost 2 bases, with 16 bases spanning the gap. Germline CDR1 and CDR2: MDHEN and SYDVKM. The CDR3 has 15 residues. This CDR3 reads CASRIQGPLQETQYF. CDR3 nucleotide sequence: TGTGCCAGCAGAATCCAGGGTCCCCTACAAGAGACCCAGTACTTC.

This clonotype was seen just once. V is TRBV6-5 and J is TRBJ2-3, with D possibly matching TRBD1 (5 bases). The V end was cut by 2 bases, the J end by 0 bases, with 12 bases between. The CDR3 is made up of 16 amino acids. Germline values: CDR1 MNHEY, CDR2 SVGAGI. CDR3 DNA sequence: TGTGCCAGCAGTTACGACTCCAGGGAAAGCACAGATACGCAGTATTTT. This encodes CASSYDSRESTDTQYF.

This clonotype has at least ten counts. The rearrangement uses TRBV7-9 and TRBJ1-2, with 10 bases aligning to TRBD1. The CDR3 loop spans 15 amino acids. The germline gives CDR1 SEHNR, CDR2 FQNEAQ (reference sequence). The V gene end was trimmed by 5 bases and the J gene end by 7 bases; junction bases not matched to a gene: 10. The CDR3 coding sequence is TGTGCCAGCAGCCCAATAGGACAGGGGGTCTCTGGCTACACCTTC. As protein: CASSPIGQGVSGYTF.

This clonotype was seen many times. In DNA form, the CDR3 reads TGTGCCAGCAGCGAGAAGGGGATAGCGGGATCCTACGAGCAGTACTTC. It yields the protein CASSEKGIAGSYEQYF. The V gene is TRBV7-9, the J gene TRBJ2-7, with TRBD2 identical over 8 bases. The germline gives CDR1 SEHNR, CDR2 FQNEAQ (reference sequence). V shed 5 bases and J 1 base; nucleotides not matched to a gene: 10. CDR3 length: 16 residues.

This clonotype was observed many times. The CDR3 loop is CASSLNRGGYEKLFF. DNA of the CDR3: TGTGCCAGTAGCCTAAACAGGGGCGGTTATGAAAAACTGTTTTTT. The chain has TRBV19 and TRBJ1-4; 7 bases line up with TRBD1. V dropped 6 bases and J dropped 6; count of bases not matched to a gene: 10. Germline assignment: CDR1 LNHDA and CDR2 SQIVND (reference sequence). The CDR3 covers 15 residues.

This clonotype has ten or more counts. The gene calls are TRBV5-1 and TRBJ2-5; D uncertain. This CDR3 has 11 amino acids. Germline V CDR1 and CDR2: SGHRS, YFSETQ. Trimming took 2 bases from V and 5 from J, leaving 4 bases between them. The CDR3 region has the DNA TGCGCCAGCAGCTTCGACGAGACCCAGTACTTC. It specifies CASSFDETQYF.

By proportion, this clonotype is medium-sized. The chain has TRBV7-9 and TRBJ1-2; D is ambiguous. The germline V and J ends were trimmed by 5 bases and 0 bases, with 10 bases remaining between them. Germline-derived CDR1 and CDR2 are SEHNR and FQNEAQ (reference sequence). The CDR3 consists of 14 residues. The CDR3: CASSPLAANYGYTF. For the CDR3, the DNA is TGTGCCAGCAGCCCTCTGGCAGCTAACTATGGCTACACCTTC.

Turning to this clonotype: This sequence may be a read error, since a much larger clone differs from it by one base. CDR3 residues: CASSLAHANYEQYF. The DNA of the CDR3 is TGTGCCAGCAGCTTGGCCCACGCAAACTACGAGCAGTACTTC. The V and J genes are TRBV5-8 and TRBJ2-7; D gene ambiguous. The CDR3 is made up of 14 amino acids. CDR1 is SGHTS and CDR2 is YDEGEE in the germline V gene. V was trimmed by 0 bases and J by 3 bases, leaving 10 bases between them.

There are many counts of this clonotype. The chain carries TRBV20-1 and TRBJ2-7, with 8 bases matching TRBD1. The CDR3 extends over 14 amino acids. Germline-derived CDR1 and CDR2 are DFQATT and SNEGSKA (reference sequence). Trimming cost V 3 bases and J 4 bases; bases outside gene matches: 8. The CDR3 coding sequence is TGCAGTGCTAGTCTGGGCAGGGGGCTGTACGAGCAGTACTTC. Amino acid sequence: CSASLGRGLYEQYF.

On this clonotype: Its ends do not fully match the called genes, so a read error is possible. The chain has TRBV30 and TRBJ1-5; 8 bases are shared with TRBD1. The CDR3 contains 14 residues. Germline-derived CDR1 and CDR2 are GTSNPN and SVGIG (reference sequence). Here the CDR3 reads CAWSAGGVNQPKHF. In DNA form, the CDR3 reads TGTGCCTGGAGCGCAGGGGGCGTGAATCAGCCCAAGCATTTT.

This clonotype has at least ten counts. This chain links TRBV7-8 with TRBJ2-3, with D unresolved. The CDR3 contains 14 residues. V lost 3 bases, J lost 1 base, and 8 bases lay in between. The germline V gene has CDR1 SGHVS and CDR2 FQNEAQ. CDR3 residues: CASSFAVGTDTQYF. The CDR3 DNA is TGTGCCAGCAGCTTTGCAGTGGGCACAGATACGCAGTATTTT.

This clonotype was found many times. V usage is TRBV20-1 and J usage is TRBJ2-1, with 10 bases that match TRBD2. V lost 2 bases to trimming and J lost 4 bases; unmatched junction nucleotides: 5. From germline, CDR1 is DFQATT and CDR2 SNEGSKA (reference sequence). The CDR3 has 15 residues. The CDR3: CSARPWTSGYNEQFF. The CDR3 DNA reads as TGCAGTGCTAGACCTTGGACTAGCGGTTACAATGAGCAGTTCTTC.

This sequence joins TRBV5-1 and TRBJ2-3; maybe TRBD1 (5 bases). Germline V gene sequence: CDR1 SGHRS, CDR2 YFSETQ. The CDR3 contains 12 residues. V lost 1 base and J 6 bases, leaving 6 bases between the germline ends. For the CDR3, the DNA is TGCGCCAGCAGCTTGAGGGGTGATACGCAGTATTTT. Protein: CASSLRGDTQYF.

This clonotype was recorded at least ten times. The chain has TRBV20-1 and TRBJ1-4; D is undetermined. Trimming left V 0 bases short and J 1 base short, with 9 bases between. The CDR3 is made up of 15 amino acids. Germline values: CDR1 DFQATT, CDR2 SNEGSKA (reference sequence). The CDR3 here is CSAREKEKTNEKLFF. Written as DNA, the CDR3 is TGCAGTGCTAGAGAAAAGGAAAAAACTAATGAAAAACTGTTTTTT.

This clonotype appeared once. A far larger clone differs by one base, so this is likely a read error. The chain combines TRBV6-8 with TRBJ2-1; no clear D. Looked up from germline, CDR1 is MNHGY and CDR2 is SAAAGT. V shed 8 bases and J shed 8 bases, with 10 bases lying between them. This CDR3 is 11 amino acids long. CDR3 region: CASALGHEQFF. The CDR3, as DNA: TGTGCCAGCGCTCTGGGCCATGAGCAGTTCTTC.

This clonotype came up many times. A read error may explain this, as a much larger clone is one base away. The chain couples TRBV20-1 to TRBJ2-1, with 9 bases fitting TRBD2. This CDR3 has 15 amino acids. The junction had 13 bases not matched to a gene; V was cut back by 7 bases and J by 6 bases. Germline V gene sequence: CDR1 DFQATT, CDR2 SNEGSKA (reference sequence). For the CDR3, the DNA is TGCAGTGTTAGCAAACCGGGACTAGCATTCAATGAGCAGTTCTTC. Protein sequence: CSVSKPGLAFNEQFF.

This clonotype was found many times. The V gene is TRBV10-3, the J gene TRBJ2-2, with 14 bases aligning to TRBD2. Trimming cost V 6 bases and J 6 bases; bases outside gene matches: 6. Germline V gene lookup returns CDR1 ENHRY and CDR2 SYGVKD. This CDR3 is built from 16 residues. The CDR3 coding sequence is TGTGCCATCAGCGGGACTAGCGGGAGTCGGGCCGGGGAGCTGTTTTTT. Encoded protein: CAISGTSGSRAGELFF.

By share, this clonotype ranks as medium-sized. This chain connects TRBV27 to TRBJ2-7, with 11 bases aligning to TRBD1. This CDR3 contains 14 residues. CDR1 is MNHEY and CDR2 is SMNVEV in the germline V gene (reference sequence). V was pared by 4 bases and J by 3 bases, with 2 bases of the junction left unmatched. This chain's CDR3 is CASSWTGGLYEQYF. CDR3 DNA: TGTGCCAGCAGTTGGACAGGGGGCCTCTACGAGCAGTACTTC.